The clone carrying this TCR beta chain was counted once. In the original processing: Counts of nucleated cells, estimated from reference gene primer amplification, were obtained. Assay used: immunoSEQ multiplex PCR; TCRdb lists only in-frame clones, some missing. Clone size and V and J calls were adopted from that table, with D and trimming inferred from the DNA. The sample lists over 70,000 clones, more than 70% occurring once. The ends lost 1 base at V and 2 bases at J; junction bases unmatched: 2. CDR3 length equals 15 residues. In germline, CDR1 is SGHVS, CDR2 FQNEAQ. The entry originates in a study of blood T cell repertoires in COVID-19. About the study: The samples span acute and convalescent COVID-19 from the United States, Italy and Spain. Sources were T cells, B-cell-depleted T cells, or PBMCs; the material itself was cDNA or gDNA.

The material sequenced was peripheral blood. V and J are TRBV7-8 and TRBJ1-5; the match to TRBD1 covers 7 bases. This clonotype originated in a man between 65 and 85 years old with active or convalescent COVID-19. For the CDR3, the DNA is TGTGCCAGCAGCTTAGGACAGGGACGCAATCAGCCCCAGCATTTT. It yields the protein CASSLGQGRNQPQHF.